This TCR beta chain appears in the sequencing data of a study of blood T cell repertoires in COVID-19. How the authors handled the data: Scientists estimated how many nucleated cells there were by amplifying reference gene primers. Here immunoSEQ multiplex PCR was the method, and the copy in TCRdb shows in-frame clones only, minus some. Clone size and V and J calls were adopted from that table, with D and trimming inferred from the DNA. The sample lists 310,000 or so clones; about 91% were seen once. Those who participated ranged in age from about 18 to 89 years and resided in about two dozen US areas. Symptom resolution, clearance, or two negative PCRs marked the recovered donors of Cohort 3. Germline V gene sequence: CDR1 SGDLS, CDR2 YYNGEE. This CDR3 region has 15 residues. Trimming took 0 bases from V and 5 from J; bases not matched to a gene: 5.

The sample taken for sequencing was PBMCs or T cells enriched from blood (not recorded which). The chain recombines TRBV9 with TRBJ2-1; 7 bases map to TRBD2. This TCR derives from a woman in her 40s who had recovered from COVID-19. DNA of the CDR3: TGTGCCAGCAGCGTAGACGGGAGGCGGGACAATGAGCAGTTCTTC. This gives the protein CASSVDGRRDNEQFF. The whole variable domain, remainder taken from reference TRBV9 and TRBJ2-1, is DSGVTQTPKHLITATGQRVTLRCSPRSGDLSVYWYQQSLDQGLQFLIQYYNGEERAKGNILERFSAQQFPDLHSELNLSSLELGDSALYFCASSVDGRRDNEQFFGPGTRLTVL.